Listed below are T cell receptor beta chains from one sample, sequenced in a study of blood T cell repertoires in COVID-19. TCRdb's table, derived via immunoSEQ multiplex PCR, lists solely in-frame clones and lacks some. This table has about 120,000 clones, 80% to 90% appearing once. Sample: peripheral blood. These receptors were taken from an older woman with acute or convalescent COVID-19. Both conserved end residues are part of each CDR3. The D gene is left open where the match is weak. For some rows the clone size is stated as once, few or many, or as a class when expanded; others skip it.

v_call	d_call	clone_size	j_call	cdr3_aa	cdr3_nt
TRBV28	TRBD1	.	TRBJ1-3	CASGSTGGIDGNTIYF	TGTGCCAGCGGATCGACAGGGGGCATAGATGGAAACACCATATATTTT
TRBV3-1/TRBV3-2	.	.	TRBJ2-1	CASSQGSLEGYEQFF	TGTGCCAGCAGCCAAGGGAGTTTAGAAGGCTATGAGCAGTTCTTC
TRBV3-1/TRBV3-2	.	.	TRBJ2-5	CASSFGGGGETQYF	TGTGCCAGCAGCTTCGGGGGAGGGGGAGAGACCCAGTACTTC
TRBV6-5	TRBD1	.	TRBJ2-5	CASSKGQGVETQYF	TGTGCCAGCAGTAAGGGGCAGGGGGTGGAGACCCAGTACTTC
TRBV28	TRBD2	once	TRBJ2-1	CASSSGAGSPDNEQFF	TGTGCCAGCAGTTCTGGAGCGGGGAGTCCTGACAATGAGCAGTTCTTC
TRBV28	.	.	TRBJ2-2	CASRGGVSGELFF	TGTGCCAGCAGGGGCGGGGTTTCGGGGGAGCTGTTTTTT
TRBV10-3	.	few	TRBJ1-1	CAISDGTGIGEAFF	TGTGCCATCAGTGACGGGACTGGGATCGGTGAAGCTTTCTTT
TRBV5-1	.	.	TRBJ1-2	CASSLVWGPPANYGYTF	TGCGCCAGCAGCTTGGTGTGGGGCCCCCCAGCTAACTATGGCTACACCTTC
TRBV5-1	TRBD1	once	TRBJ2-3	CASSSTGITDTQYF	TGCGCCAGCAGCTCGACAGGGATCACAGATACGCAGTATTTT
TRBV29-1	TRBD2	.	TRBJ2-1	CSVEDLGGAYNEQFF	TGCAGCGTTGAAGATCTCGGGGGGGCTTACAATGAGCAGTTCTTC
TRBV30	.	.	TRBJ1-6	CAWGGEGRSPLHF	TGTGCCTGGGGAGGGGAGGGACGATCACCCCTCCACTTT
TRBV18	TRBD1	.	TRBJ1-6	CASSPSGQGGPYNSPLHF	TGTGCCAGCTCACCATCCGGACAGGGCGGACCCTATAATTCACCCCTCCACTTT
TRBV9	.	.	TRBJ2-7	CASSVAPSYEQYF	TGTGCCAGCAGCGTAGCCCCGTCCTACGAGCAGTACTTC
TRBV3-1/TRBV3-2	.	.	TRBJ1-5	CASSQELDRPQHF	TGTGCCAGCAGCCAAGAGTTAGACAGGCCCCAGCATTTT
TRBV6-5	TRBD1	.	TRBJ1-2	CASSLHTGGLDGYTF	TGTGCCAGCAGCCTCCACACAGGGGGCCTTGATGGCTACACCTTC
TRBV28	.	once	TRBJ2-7	CASTEIRGEQYF	TGTGCCAGCACGGAGATCAGGGGCGAGCAGTACTTC
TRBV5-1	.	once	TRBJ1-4	CASSLGLEGEKLFF	TGCGCCAGCAGCTTGGGTCTAGAGGGTGAAAAACTGTTTTTT
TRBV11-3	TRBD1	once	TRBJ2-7	CASSPRDRLSSYEQYF	TGTGCCAGCAGCCCGCGGGACAGGTTAAGCTCCTACGAGCAGTACTTC
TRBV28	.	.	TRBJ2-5	CASRDQGYQETQYF	TGTGCCAGCAGGGATCAGGGGTACCAAGAGACCCAGTACTTC
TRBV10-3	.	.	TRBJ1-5	CAIRALTDPDQPQHF	TGTGCCATCAGGGCCCTGACAGACCCCGATCAGCCCCAGCATTTT
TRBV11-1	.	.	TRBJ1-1	CASRWAPTMNTEAFF	TGTGCCAGCAGATGGGCACCTACCATGAACACTGAAGCTTTCTTT
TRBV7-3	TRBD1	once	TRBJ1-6	CASSLYTGAKSPLHF	TGTGCCAGTAGCTTATATACAGGGGCAAAGTCACCCCTCCACTTT
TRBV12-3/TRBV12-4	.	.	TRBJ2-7	CASRGNYEQYF	TGTGCCAGCCGAGGAAACTACGAGCAGTACTTC
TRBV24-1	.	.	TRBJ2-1	CATSDFVAGTHNEQFF	TGTGCCACCAGTGATTTCGTGGCAGGGACACACAATGAGCAGTTCTTC
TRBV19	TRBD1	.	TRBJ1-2	CASSLRTGLETF	TGTGCCAGTAGCTTACGGACAGGTCTGGAAACCTTC
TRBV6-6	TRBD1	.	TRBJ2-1	CASRTGTGNNEQFF	TGTGCCAGCAGAACCGGGACAGGGAACAATGAGCAGTTCTTC
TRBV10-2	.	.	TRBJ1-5	CASREGGGNQPQHF	TGCGCCAGCAGGGAGGGGGGGGGCAATCAGCCCCAGCATTTT
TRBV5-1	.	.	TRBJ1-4	CASSLARDSDLGEKLFF	TGCGCCAGCAGCTTGGCCCGTGACTCCGACCTAGGTGAAAAACTGTTTTTT
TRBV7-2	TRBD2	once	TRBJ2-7	CASSPQAASGPYEQYF	TGTGCCAGCAGCCCCCAGGCGGCTAGCGGTCCCTACGAGCAGTACTTC
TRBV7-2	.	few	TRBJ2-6	CASSLLLGQLSGANVLTF	TGTGCCAGCAGCTTATTATTGGGGCAGCTCTCTGGGGCCAACGTCCTGACTTTC
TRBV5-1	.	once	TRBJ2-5	CASSSQLAHQETQYF	TGCGCCAGCAGCTCACAACTAGCTCACCAAGAGACCCAGTACTTC
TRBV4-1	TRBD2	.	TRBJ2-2	CASSTRGGNTGELFF	TGCGCCAGCAGCACCCGCGGGGGGAACACCGGGGAGCTGTTTTTT
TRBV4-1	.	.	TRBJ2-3	CASSQILATDTQYF	TGCGCCAGCAGCCAGATACTCGCCACAGATACGCAGTATTTT
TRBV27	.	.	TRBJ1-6	CASSLLDSHSPLHF	TGTGCCAGCAGTTTATTGGACAGTCATTCACCCCTCCACTTT
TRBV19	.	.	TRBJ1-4	CASQGGATNEKLFF	TGTGCCTCCCAAGGAGGGGCAACTAATGAAAAACTGTTTTTT
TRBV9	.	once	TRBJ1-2	CASSVDFGGGYTF	TGTGCCAGCAGCGTCGATTTTGGCGGCGGCTACACCTTC
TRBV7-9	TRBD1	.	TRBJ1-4	CASSNTGGANEKLFF	TGTGCCAGCAGCAATACAGGGGGCGCAAATGAAAAACTGTTTTTT
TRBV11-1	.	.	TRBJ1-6	CASRGVLWDSPLHF	TGTGCCAGCAGAGGAGTCCTTTGGGATTCACCCCTCCACTTT
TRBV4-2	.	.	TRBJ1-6	CASSQGDISSPLHF	TGTGCCAGCAGCCAAGGGGACATTAGTTCACCCCTCCACTTT
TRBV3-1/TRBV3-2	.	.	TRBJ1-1	CASSQTGDAFF	TGTGCCAGCAGCCAAACGGGAGACGCTTTCTTT
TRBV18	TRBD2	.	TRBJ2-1	CASSPGIQRGSYNEQFF	TGTGCCAGCTCACCAGGGATACAGCGGGGCTCCTACAATGAGCAGTTCTTC
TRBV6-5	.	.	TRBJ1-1	CASRQTGPNTEAFF	TGTGCCAGCAGGCAAACAGGCCCGAACACTGAAGCTTTCTTT
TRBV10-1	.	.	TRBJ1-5	CASSEFRNQPQHF	TGCGCCAGCAGTGAGTTCAGAAATCAGCCCCAGCATTTT
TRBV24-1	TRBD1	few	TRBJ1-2	CATSDPGQGAGYGYTF	TGTGCCACCAGTGACCCAGGACAGGGGGCCGGCTATGGCTACACCTTC
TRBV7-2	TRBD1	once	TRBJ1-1	CASSLYRGQVAFF	TGTGCCAGCAGCCTCTACAGGGGGCAAGTAGCTTTCTTT